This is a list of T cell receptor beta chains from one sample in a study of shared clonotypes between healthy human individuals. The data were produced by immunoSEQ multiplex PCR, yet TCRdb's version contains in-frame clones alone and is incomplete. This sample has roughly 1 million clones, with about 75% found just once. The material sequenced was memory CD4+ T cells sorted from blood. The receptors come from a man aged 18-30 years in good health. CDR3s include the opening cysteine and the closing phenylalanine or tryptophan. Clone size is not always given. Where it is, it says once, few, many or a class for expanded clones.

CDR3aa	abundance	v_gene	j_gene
CALTRRVDQPQHF	.	TRBV5-4	TRBJ1-5
CASSIHGGYPLF	.	TRBV5-1	TRBJ2-7
CASSLGSNTEAFF	.	TRBV7-8	TRBJ1-1
CASSSRGQPQHF	many	TRBV6-6	TRBJ1-5
CASSLGSSSGNTIYF	.	TRBV5-6	TRBJ1-3
CASTKSGGQGGHEQFF	.	TRBV28	TRBJ2-1
CASRSDRLTYEQYF	.	TRBV5-4	TRBJ2-7
CASSTESFEAFF	.	TRBV11-2	TRBJ1-1
CASSPGQDTEAFF	few	TRBV18	TRBJ1-1
CAISGGRQTPYTF	.	TRBV10-3	TRBJ1-2
CAWSRLGRESGQETQYF	.	TRBV30	TRBJ2-5
CASSPWGETLHF	.	TRBV7-9	TRBJ1-6
CAISESGQGRSEQYF	.	TRBV10-3	TRBJ2-7
CAWSGQTGGVGKPQHF	many	TRBV30	TRBJ1-5
CASSRDRVSNTEAFF	.	TRBV5-4	TRBJ1-1
CASSLDRVSYGYTF	.	TRBV7-2	TRBJ1-2
CASSLGLETQYF	few	TRBV28	TRBJ2-5
CASSLSLRYNEQFF	.	TRBV7-9	TRBJ2-1
CASSLGGAGVAFF	.	TRBV7-2	TRBJ1-1
CASGSTGLQQYF	.	TRBV12-5	TRBJ2-5
CAWSADRGSTDTQYF	.	TRBV30	TRBJ2-3
CASSRRRYPRGTEAFF	.	TRBV10-1	TRBJ1-1
CASSQGGLDGYTF	.	TRBV2	TRBJ1-2
CAWTRSGANVLTF	.	TRBV30	TRBJ2-6
CASSLGTGDPDTQYF	.	TRBV5-8	TRBJ2-3
CASSPTLTNEQFF	.	TRBV6-5	TRBJ2-1
CASSAPGGYYNEQFF	.	TRBV9	TRBJ2-1
CASSTRTGGPSPLHF	once	TRBV9	TRBJ1-6
CASGLVRGDRGEQYF	few	TRBV12-5	TRBJ2-7
CASRFNRGRDTEAFF	.	TRBV27	TRBJ1-1
CASSSGQGTYNEQFF	few	TRBV7-2	TRBJ2-1
CTWEGGKAEAFF	.	TRBV30	TRBJ1-1
CASSRAQGNYGYTF	few	TRBV6-1	TRBJ1-2
CASSGQVPRGDEQYF	.	TRBV2	.
CASSLTSGSTDTQYF	.	TRBV7-2	TRBJ2-3
CASSPRGSGSLYNEQFF	.	TRBV5-1	TRBJ2-1
CASRSGGRDTQYF	.	TRBV6-5	TRBJ2-3
CASSIWAYGYTF	.	TRBV19	TRBJ1-2
CASSQPLTNHGNTIYF	once	TRBV4-1	TRBJ1-3
CASSGHTGGPGELFF	.	TRBV7-9	TRBJ2-2
CASSKGGTGADEQFF	few	TRBV21-1	TRBJ2-1
CASSLAGGRTDTQYF	.	TRBV28	TRBJ2-3
CASSALTDGPLTDTQYF	.	TRBV9	TRBJ2-3
CASSISEGGLNEQYF	once	TRBV11-1	TRBJ2-7
CASSVGPGGMDNSPLHF	.	TRBV9	TRBJ1-6
CASSGGLAGGQETQYF	.	TRBV5-6	TRBJ2-5
CASSSEAPHALYEQYF	.	TRBV11-2	TRBJ2-7
CASSTGGVPYEQYF	.	TRBV6-1	TRBJ2-7
CASGDPGRISNEQFF	.	TRBV6-1	TRBJ2-1
CASSYSGVADTQYF	once	TRBV6-5	TRBJ2-3